This record looks at one T cell receptor beta chain sequence and its context. The antigen remains undetermined. CDR1 and CDR2 (germline): LNHDA, SQIVND (reference sequence). Trimming left V 4 bases short and J 9 bases short, with 8 bases between. The CDR3 has 11 amino acids. The sample is drawn from a study of shared clonotypes between healthy human individuals. The study's findings and limits: Generation probabilities were higher for clonotypes shared across all four sorted-subset donors than for unshared ones. The expectation was that sequencing depth would affect clonotype sharing among donors. Estimated clonotype richness was generally higher in naive than memory subsets.

Deep was the level at which the assay was run. Repertoires were generated with immunoSEQ multiplex PCR, while TCRdb's copy carries only in-frame clones and drops some. The table records over 850,000 clones, 75% to 85% of them present only once. The receptor was isolated from a man between 18 and 29 years old in good health. Some clones in this sample may be carry-over from other donors' samples. The specimen was memory CD4+ T cells from PBMCs. The subset: CD45RA-negative fraction. The V gene is TRBV19, the J gene TRBJ2-3, with D tentatively TRBD1 (5 bases). The CDR3 DNA sequence: TGTGCCAGTAGTACAGGGTCGACGCAGTATTTT. This gives the protein CASSTGSTQYF. Full variable domain (missing parts from reference TRBV19 and TRBJ2-3): DGGITQSPKYLFRKEGQNVTLSCEQNLNHDAMYWYRQDPGQGLRLIYYSQIVNDFQKGDIAEGYSVSREKKESFPLTVTSAQKNPTAFYLCASSTGSTQYFGPGTRLTVL.